One sample yielded the 17 T cell receptor beta chains listed below, sequenced in a study of cytomegalovirus exposure and HLA in healthy donors. Amplification used 60 Vbeta primers and 13 Jbeta primers. Profiling relied on immunoSEQ multiplex PCR, and the TCRdb table lists in-frame clones only, not all of them. The sample table includes about 140,000 clones. Specimen: PBMCs. All receptors come from a woman younger than 35 in good health and CMV-seronegative.

The chain has TRBV18 and TRBJ2-7, with 7 bases lining up with TRBD1. This CDR3 contains 14 residues. V lost 6 bases to trimming and J lost 0 bases; unmatched junction nucleotides: 5. Germline V gives CDR1 KGHSH, CDR2 LQKENI. This chain's CDR3 is CASSATGSSYEQYF. CDR3 DNA: TGTGCCAGCTCCGCGACAGGGAGCTCCTACGAGCAGTACTTC.

The rearrangement joins TRBV19 to TRBJ2-7; tentative D call: TRBD2 (5 bases). V was trimmed by 6 bases and J by 4 bases, leaving 19 bases between them. This CDR3 spans 15 amino acids. CDR1 LNHDA and CDR2 SQIVND come from the germline V gene (reference sequence). The CDR3 nucleotides are TGTGCCAGTAGCCTGCCCCCCGACGGGAAATACGAGCAGTACGTC. Amino acids: CASSLPPDGKYEQYV.

The V and J genes are TRBV2 and TRBJ1-1; D is unresolved. The V gene lost 2 bases and the J gene lost 5 bases, with 15 bases spanning the gap. Germline V CDR1 and CDR2: SNHLY, FYNNEI. This CDR3 has 15 amino acids. CDR3 bases: TGTGCCAGCAGTGAAACTTCAATAGCGAAGACTGAAGCTTTCTTT. It is translated as CASSETSIAKTEAFF. Based on the CDR3 plus reference TRBV2 and TRBJ1-1, the full variable domain is EPEVTQTPSHQVTQMGQEVILRCVPISNHLYFYWYRQILGQKVEFLVSFYNNEISEKSEIFDDQFSVERPDGSNFTLKIRSTKLEDSAMYFCASSETSIAKTEAFFGQGTRLTVV.

As to this clone: Other DNA sequences within the sample encode an identical CDR3. The gene calls are TRBV4-1 and TRBJ2-3; D is possibly TRBD1 (5 bases). Per germline, CDR1 MGHRA and CDR2 YSYEKL. CDR3 size: 18 residues. V gave up 3 bases and J gave up 3 bases, with 22 bases separating them. Here the CDR3 reads CASSHSGPQGVGTDTQYF. The CDR3 DNA follows: TGCGCCAGCAGCCACTCCGGGCCGCAGGGCGTGGGGACAGATACGCAGTATTTT.

The chain couples TRBV5-1 to TRBJ2-3, with 8 bases matching TRBD1. In germline, CDR1 is SGHRS, CDR2 YFSETQ. V lost 3 bases to trimming and J lost 4 bases; unmatched junction nucleotides: 10. The CDR3 sequence is 16 residues long. As DNA, the CDR3 is TGCGCCAGCAGCTACGTATCGACAGGGGACGCAGATACGCAGTATTTT. Translated: CASSYVSTGDADTQYF.

This rearrangement joins TRBV2 to TRBJ2-1; D not certain. The CDR3 spans 11 residues. V shed 6 bases and J shed 10 bases, with 10 bases lying between them. Germline lookup yields CDR1 SNHLY and CDR2 FYNNEI. The DNA for the CDR3 is TGTGCCAGCAGGTATAGCCGCGAGCAGTTCTTC. It yields the protein CASRYSREQFF.

The chain carries TRBV29-1 and TRBJ1-5, with D possibly matching TRBD1 (5 bases). Germline CDR1 reads SQVTM; CDR2 reads ANQGSEA. V lost 4 bases, J lost 8 bases, and 9 bases lay in between. The CDR3 loop spans 11 amino acids. The CDR3 DNA follows: TGCAGCGTTGGGACAAATGAGCCCCAGCATTTT. This gives the protein CSVGTNEPQHF.

The chain couples TRBV5-1 to TRBJ2-5; 10 bases line up with TRBD1. J was trimmed by 3 bases and V by 0 bases; bases with no gene match: 5. The CDR3 spans 16 residues. Germline CDR1 is SGHRS and CDR2 is YFSETQ. In DNA, the CDR3 is TGCGCCAGCAGCTTGGAGACTGGGACAGGGGAAGAGACCCAGTACTTC. Residues: CASSLETGTGEETQYF. The full variable domain, rest sourced from reference TRBV5-1 and TRBJ2-5, is KAGVTQTPRYLIKTRGQQVTLSCSPISGHRSVSWYQQTPGQGLQFLFEYFSETQRNKGNFPGRFSGRQFSNSRSEMNVSTLELGDSALYLCASSLETGTGEETQYFGPGTRLLVL.

The chain links TRBV5-1 to TRBJ1-1, with D perhaps matching TRBD1 (5 bases). V lost 4 bases, J lost 6 bases, and 13 bases lay in between. CDR1 and CDR2 from the germline V gene are SGHRS and YFSETQ. CDR3 size: 13 residues. The CDR3 here is CASSPEGNSEAFF. As DNA, the CDR3 is TGCGCCAGCAGCCCGGAGGGGAATTCTGAAGCTTTCTTT.

This chain links TRBV11-3 with TRBJ2-5; D unresolved. The germline V and J ends were trimmed by 4 bases and 1 base, with 10 bases remaining between them. The CDR3 consists of 14 residues. The germline V gene encodes CDR1 SGHNT and CDR2 YENEEA. CDR3 coding DNA: TGTGCCAGCAGCTCCGGTCTGGTCCAAGAGACCCAGTACTTC. Its protein product is CASSSGLVQETQYF. The variable domain in full, completed from reference TRBV11-3 and TRBJ2-5, reads EAGVVQSPRYKIIEKKQPVAFWCNPISGHNTLYWYLQNLGQGPELLIRYENEEAVDDSQLPKDRFSAERLKGVDSTLKIQPAELGDSAVYLCASSSGLVQETQYFGPGTRLLVL.

V and J are TRBV19 and TRBJ1-2; 8 positions match TRBD1. The V segment lost 5 bases and the J segment 4 bases; nucleotides outside the gene matches: 6. The CDR3 spans 14 residues. Germline V lookup: CDR1 LNHDA, CDR2 SQIVND (reference sequence). CDR3 loop: CASSSGQEFYGYTF. CDR3 nucleotide sequence: TGTGCCAGTAGTTCGGGACAGGAATTCTATGGCTACACCTTC.

The DNA for the CDR3 is TGTGCCTGGAGTTATCCAAGCGGCTTCACAGATACGCAGTATTTT. Encoded protein: CAWSYPSGFTDTQYF. The chain uses TRBV30 and TRBJ2-3, with a possible D match to TRBD2 (5 bases). Between the trimmed V and J ends, which lost 2 bases and 2 bases, there was a span of 14 bases. From germline, CDR1 is GTSNPN and CDR2 SVGIG (reference sequence). CDR3 length: 15 residues.

J is TRBJ2-3 and V is TRBV5-1; D possibly corresponds to TRBD1 (6 bases). V was cut by 3 bases and J by 5 bases, with 13 bases left in between. Looked up from germline, CDR1 is SGHRS and CDR2 is YFSETQ. This CDR3 comprises 14 residues. CDR3 coding DNA: TGCGCCAGCAGCTCACAGGGTTTGGGAGATACGCAGTATTTT. Its protein is CASSSQGLGDTQYF.

The chain links TRBV10-3 to TRBJ2-7; 7 bases are shared with TRBD1. V lost 8 bases, J lost 3 bases, and 4 bases stayed unmatched. CDR3 length: 12 amino acids. Germline assignment: CDR1 ENHRY and CDR2 SYGVKD. The CDR3 DNA is TGTGCCATCGGGGGACAGCTCTACGAGCAGTACTTC. Protein product: CAIGGQLYEQYF.

The rearrangement uses TRBV12-5 and TRBJ2-7; D gene ambiguous. The V gene's germline CDR1 is LGHNT and CDR2 FRNRAP. The V and J ends lost 1 base and 3 bases respectively, with 7 bases between them. The CDR3 spans 13 residues. The chain's CDR3 is CASGLDFNYEQYF. In DNA form, the CDR3 reads TGTGCTAGTGGTTTGGATTTCAACTACGAGCAGTACTTC.

CDR3 DNA sequence: TGTGCCAGCAGCTTTGGACAGGGTGAAGAGACCCAGTACTTC. Residues: CASSFGQGEETQYF. This rearrangement joins TRBV13 to TRBJ2-5; TRBD1 agrees at 8 bases. Germline-derived CDR1 and CDR2 are PRHDT and FYEKMQ (reference sequence). There are 14 residues in the CDR3. V shed 3 bases, J shed 3 bases, and the junction held 3 bases outside the gene matches. Full variable domain (rest looked up from reference TRBV13 and TRBJ2-5): AAGVIQSPRHLIKEKRETATLKCYPIPRHDTVYWYQQGPGQDPQFLISFYEKMQSDKGSIPDRFSAQQFSDYHSELNMSSLELGDSALYFCASSFGQGEETQYFGPGTRLLVL.

The gene calls are TRBV25-1 and TRBJ2-1, with 8 bases fitting TRBD2. This CDR3 comprises 15 residues. Germline CDR1 MGHDK, CDR2 SYGVNS. The J segment lost 6 bases and the V segment lost 5 bases, leaving 9 bases of the junction unmatched. In nucleotides, the CDR3 is TGTGCCAGCAGTACCCATACTAGCGGCCCCAATGAGCAGTTCTTC. It encodes CASSTHTSGPNEQFF.